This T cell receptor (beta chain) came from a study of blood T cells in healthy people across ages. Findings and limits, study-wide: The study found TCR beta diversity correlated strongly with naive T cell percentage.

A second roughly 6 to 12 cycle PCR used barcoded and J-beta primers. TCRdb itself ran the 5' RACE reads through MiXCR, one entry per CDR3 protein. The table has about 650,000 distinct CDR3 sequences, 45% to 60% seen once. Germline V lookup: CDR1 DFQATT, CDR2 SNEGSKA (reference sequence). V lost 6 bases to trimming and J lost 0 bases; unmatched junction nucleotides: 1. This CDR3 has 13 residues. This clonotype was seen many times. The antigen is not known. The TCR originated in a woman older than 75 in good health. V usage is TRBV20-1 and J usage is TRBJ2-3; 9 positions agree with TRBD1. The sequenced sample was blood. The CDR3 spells CSAGTGSTDTQYF. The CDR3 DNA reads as TGCAGTGCCGGGACAGGGAGCACAGATACGCAGTATTTT.